The present entry profiles one T cell receptor beta chain with its context. The data were taken from a study of blood T cell repertoires in COVID-19. The protocol was immunoSEQ multiplex PCR, while the TCRdb copy is restricted to in-frame clones and leaves out a portion. Counted here are 300,000 to 500,000 clones, 85% to 90% occurring once; the ten biggest clones make up more than 0.85%. CDR3 size: 15 residues. Germline values: CDR1 SNHLY, CDR2 FYNNEI. With V trimmed by 6 bases and J by 8 bases, 10 bases remained unmatched. The clonotype originates from a woman in her twenties or thirties with acute COVID-19. The source material was PBMCs or T cells enriched from blood (not recorded which). The chain has TRBV2 and TRBJ1-4, with 9 bases fitting TRBD1. The CDR3 DNA reads TGTGCCAGCAGAGACTTACAGGGGGCTTGGGAAAAACTGTTTTTT. Protein: CASRDLQGAWEKLFF.